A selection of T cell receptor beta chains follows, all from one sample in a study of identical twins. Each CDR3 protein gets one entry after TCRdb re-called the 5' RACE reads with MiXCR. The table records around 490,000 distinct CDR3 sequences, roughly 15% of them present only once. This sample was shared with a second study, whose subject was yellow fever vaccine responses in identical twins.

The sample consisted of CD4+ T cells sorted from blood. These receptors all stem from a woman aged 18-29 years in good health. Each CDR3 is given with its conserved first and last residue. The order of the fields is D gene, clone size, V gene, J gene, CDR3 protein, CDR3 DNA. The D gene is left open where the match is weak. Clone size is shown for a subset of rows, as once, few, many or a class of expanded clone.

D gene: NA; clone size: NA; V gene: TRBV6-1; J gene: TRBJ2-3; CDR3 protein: CASRDTGGRTDTQYF; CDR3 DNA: TGTGCCAGCAGAGATACGGGGGGCCGCACAGATACGCAGTATTTT
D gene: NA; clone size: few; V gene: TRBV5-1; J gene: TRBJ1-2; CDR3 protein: CASSLDGTVYGYTF; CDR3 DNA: TGCGCCAGCAGCTTGGACGGGACGGTCTATGGCTACACCTTC
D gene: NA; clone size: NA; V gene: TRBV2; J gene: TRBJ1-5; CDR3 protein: CASSASQGYLSNQPQHF; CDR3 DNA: TGTGCCAGCAGTGCCTCACAGGGATACTTAAGCAATCAGCCCCAGCATTTT
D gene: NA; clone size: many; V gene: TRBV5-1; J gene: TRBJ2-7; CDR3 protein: CASSLKCPYVYEQYFGRYF; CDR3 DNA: NA
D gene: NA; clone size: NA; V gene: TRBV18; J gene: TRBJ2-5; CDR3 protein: CASSTQGQETQYF; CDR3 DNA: TGTGCCAGCTCAACCCAGGGTCAAGAGACCCAGTACTTC
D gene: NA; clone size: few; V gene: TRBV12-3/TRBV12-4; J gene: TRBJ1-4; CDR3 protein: CASSLGRATNEKLFF; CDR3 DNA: TGTGCCAGCAGTTTGGGCCGGGCGACTAATGAAAAACTGTTTTTT
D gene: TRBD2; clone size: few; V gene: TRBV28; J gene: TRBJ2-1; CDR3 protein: CASSLLAGVENEQFF; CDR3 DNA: TGTGCCAGCAGTTTACTCGCGGGAGTCGAGAATGAGCAGTTCTTC
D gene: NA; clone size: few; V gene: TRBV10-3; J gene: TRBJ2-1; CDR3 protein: CAMTDRTNNEQFF; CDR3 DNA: TGTGCCATGACCGACAGGACCAACAATGAGCAGTTCTTC
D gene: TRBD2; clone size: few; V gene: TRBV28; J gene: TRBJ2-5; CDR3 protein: CASSARLAGGRETQYF; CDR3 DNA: TGTGCCAGCAGCGCAAGACTAGCGGGAGGACGGGAGACCCAGTACTTC
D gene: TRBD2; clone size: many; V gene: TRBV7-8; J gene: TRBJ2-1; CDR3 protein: CASSLVGLGNEQFF; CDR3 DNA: TGTGCCAGCAGCTTAGTGGGACTAGGCAATGAGCAGTTCTTC
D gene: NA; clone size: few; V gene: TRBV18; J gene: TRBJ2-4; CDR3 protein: CASSEEETTQYF; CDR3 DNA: TGTGCCAGCTCGGAGGAGGAGACTACTCAGTACTTC
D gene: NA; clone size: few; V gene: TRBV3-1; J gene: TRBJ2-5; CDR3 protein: CASSQEAPGIQETQYF; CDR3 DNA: TGTGCCAGCAGCCAAGAAGCTCCGGGAATCCAAGAGACCCAGTACTTC
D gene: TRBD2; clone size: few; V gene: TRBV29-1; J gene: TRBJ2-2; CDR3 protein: CSVRLAGGLTGELFF; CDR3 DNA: TGCAGCGTCCGTCTAGCGGGGGGGCTCACCGGGGAGCTGTTTTTT
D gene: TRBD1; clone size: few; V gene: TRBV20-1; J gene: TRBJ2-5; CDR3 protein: CSSKRDSAVETQYF; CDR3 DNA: TGCAGTTCGAAACGGGACAGTGCCGTGGAGACCCAGTACTTC
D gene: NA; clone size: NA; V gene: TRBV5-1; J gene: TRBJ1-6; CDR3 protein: CASSLSRTYNSPLHF; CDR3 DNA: TGCGCCAGCAGCTTGTCCAGGACCTATAATTCACCCCTCCACTTT
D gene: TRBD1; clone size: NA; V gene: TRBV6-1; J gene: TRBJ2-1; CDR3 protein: CASRNRGPINYNEQFF; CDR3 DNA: TGTGCCAGCAGAAACAGGGGACCGATAAATTACAATGAGCAGTTCTTC
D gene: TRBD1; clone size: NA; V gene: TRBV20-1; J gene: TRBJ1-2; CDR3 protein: CSAALDRDYGYTF; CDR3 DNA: TGCAGTGCCGCCCTCGACAGGGACTATGGCTACACCTTC
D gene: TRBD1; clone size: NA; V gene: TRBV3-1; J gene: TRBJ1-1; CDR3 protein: CASSQLGTGDMNTEAFF; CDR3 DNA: TGTGCCAGCAGCCAATTGGGGACAGGAGACATGAACACTGAAGCTTTCTTT
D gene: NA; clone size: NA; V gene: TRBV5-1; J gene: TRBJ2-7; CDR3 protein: CASSLAPVATPLEQYF; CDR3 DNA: TGCGCCAGCAGCTTGGCACCGGTAGCAACCCCCCTCGAGCAGTACTTC
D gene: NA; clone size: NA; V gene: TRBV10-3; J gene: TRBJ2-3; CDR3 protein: CAISERYSTDTQYF; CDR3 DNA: TGTGCCATCAGTGAGCGGTATAGCACAGATACGCAGTATTTT
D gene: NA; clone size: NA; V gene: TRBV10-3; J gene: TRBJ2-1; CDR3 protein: CASRDVNEQFF; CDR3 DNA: TGTGCCAGCCGGGACGTTAATGAGCAGTTCTTC
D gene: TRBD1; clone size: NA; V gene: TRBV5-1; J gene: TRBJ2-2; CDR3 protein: CASFQGAANTGELFF; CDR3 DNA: TGCGCCAGCTTTCAGGGGGCAGCGAACACCGGGGAGCTGTTTTTT
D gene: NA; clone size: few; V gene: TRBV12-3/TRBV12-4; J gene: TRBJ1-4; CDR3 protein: CASSFRSLNEKLFF; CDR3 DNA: TGTGCCAGCAGTTTTCGCAGTCTCAATGAAAAACTGTTTTTT
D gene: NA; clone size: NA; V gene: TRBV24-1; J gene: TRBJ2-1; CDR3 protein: CATSRGSGRGFF; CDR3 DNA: TGTGCCACCAGTCGGGGCTCCGGCCGTGGCTTCTTC
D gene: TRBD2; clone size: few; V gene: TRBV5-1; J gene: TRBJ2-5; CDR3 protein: CASSEVASGSQETQYF; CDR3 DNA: TGCGCCAGCAGCGAGGTGGCTAGCGGGTCACAAGAGACCCAGTACTTC
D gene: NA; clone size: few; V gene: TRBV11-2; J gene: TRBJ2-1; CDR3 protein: CASSLGLPGSSYNEQFF; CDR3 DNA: TGTGCCAGCAGCTTAGGTCTACCCGGTAGCTCCTACAATGAGCAGTTCTTC
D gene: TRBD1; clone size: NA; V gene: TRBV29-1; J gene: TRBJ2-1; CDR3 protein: CSVLDRAFYNEQFF; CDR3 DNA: TGCAGCGTTCTGGACAGGGCTTTCTACAATGAGCAGTTCTTC
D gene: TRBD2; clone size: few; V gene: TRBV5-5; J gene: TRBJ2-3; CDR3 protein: CASSSRLAGVGTDTQYF; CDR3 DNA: TGTGCCAGCAGCTCCCGACTAGCGGGGGTAGGAACAGATACGCAGTATTTT
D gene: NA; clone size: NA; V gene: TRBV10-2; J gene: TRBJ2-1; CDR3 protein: CASSAVRVVLNEQFF; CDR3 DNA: TGCGCCAGCAGTGCAGTCAGGGTGGTTTTGAATGAGCAGTTCTTC
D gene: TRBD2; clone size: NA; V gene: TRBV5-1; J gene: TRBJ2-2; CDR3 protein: CASSLDPPGLAGGTGELFF; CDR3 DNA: TGCGCCAGCAGCTTGGACCCCCCAGGACTAGCGGGAGGCACCGGGGAGCTGTTTTTT
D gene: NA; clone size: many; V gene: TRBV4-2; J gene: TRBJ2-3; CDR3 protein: CASSQDSGTDTQYF; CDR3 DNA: TGTGCCAGCAGCCAAGATAGTGGCACAGATACGCAGTATTTT
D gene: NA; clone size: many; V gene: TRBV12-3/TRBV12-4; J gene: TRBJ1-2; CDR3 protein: CASTPGEASYGYTF; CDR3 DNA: TGTGCCAGCACCCCAGGGGAGGCTTCTTATGGCTACACCTTC
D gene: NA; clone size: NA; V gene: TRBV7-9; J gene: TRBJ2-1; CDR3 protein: CASSLDPVVNEQFF; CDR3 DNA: TGTGCCAGCAGCTTAGATCCGGTTGTAAATGAGCAGTTCTTC
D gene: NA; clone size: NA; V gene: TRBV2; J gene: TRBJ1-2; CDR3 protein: CASRQAEGYGYTF; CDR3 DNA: TGTGCCAGCAGACAGGCGGAAGGGTATGGCTACACCTTC
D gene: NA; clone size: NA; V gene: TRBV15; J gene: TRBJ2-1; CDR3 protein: CATSRLLGGEQFF; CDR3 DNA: TGTGCCACCAGCAGGCTTTTAGGGGGTGAGCAGTTCTTC
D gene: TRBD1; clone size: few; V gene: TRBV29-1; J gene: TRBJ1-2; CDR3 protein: CSAPGQSNYGYTF; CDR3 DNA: TGCAGCGCACCGGGACAGTCTAACTATGGCTACACCTTC
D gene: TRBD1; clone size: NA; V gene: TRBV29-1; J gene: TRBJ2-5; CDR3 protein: CSVASLGTGGLETQYF; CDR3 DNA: TGCAGCGTCGCCTCCTTAGGGACAGGGGGTCTGGAGACCCAGTACTTC
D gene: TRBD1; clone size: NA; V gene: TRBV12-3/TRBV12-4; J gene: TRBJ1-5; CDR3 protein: CASSSGGGQPQHF; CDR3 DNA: TGTGCCAGCAGTTCAGGGGGCGGACAGCCCCAGCATTTT
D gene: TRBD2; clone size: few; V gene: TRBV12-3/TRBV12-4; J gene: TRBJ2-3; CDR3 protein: CASSSHAGGLLTDTQYF; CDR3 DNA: TGTGCCAGCAGCTCCCACGCGGGAGGCCTGCTCACAGATACGCAGTATTTT
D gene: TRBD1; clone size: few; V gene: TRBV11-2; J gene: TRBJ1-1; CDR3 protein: CASSSIRTGGTEAFF; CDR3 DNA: TGTGCCAGCAGCTCAATTCGGACAGGGGGAACTGAAGCTTTCTTT
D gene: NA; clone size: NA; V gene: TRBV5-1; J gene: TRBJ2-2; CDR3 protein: CASSLFSGATGELFF; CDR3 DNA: TGCGCCAGCAGCTTGTTCAGCGGAGCCACCGGGGAGCTGTTTTTT
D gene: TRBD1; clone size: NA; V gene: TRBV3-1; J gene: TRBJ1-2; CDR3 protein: CASSPRDRGNYGYTF; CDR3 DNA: TGTGCCAGCAGCCCCCGGGACAGGGGTAACTATGGCTACACCTTC
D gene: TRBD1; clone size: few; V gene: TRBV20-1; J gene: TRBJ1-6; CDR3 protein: CSASETGGGSPLHF; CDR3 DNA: TGCAGTGCTAGCGAGACAGGGGGCGGCTCACCCCTCCACTTT
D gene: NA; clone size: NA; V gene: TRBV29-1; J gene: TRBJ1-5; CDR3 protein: CSVERWEAYSNQPQHF; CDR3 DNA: TGCAGCGTTGAACGGTGGGAGGCCTATAGCAATCAGCCCCAGCATTTT
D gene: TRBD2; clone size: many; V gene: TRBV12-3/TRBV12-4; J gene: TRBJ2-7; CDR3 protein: CASSYTSGSSEQYF; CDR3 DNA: TGTGCCAGCAGTTATACTAGCGGGAGTTCCGAGCAGTACTTC
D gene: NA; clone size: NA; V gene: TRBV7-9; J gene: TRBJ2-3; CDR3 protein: CASSPPITDTQYF; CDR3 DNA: TGTGCCAGCAGCCCGCCCATCACAGATACGCAGTATTTT
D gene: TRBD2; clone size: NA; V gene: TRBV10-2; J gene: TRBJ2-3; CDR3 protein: CASSPGGGHTDTQYF; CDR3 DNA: TGCGCCAGCAGCCCCGGGGGAGGGCACACAGATACGCAGTATTTT
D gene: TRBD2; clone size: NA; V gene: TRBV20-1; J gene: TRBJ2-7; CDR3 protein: CSADTTSGATYEQYF; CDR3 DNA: TGCAGTGCCGACACTACTAGCGGAGCGACCTACGAGCAGTACTTC
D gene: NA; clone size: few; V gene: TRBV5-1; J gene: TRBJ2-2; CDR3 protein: CAIRGDNTGELFF; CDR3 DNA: TGCGCCATCAGAGGGGATAACACCGGGGAGCTGTTTTTT
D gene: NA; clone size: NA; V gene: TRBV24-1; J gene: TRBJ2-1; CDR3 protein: CATSDPGTPLRGNEQFF; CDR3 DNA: TGTGCCACCAGTGATCCCGGGACACCACTCCGGGGGAATGAGCAGTTCTTC
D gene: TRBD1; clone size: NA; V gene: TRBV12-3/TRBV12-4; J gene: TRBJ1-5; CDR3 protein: CASSPTQGANQPQHF; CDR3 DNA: TGTGCCAGCAGCCCTACACAGGGGGCGAATCAGCCCCAGCATTTT
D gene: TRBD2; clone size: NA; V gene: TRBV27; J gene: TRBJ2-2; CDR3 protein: CASRAGGVTGELFF; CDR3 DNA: TGTGCCAGCAGAGCGGGAGGGGTGACCGGGGAGCTGTTTTTT
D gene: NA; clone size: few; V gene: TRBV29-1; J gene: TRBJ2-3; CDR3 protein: CSVMKTAAFPDTQYF; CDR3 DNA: TGCAGCGTTATGAAGACGGCGGCTTTCCCAGATACGCAGTATTTT
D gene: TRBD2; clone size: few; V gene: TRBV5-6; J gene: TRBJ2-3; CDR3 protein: CASSWKTSGSTDTQYF; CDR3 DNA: TGTGCCAGCAGCTGGAAGACTAGCGGGAGCACAGATACGCAGTATTTT
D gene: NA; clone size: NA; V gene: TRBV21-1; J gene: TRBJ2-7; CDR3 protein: CASSKDFGTGGYEQYF; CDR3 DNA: TGTGCCAGCAGCAAAGATTTCGGGACAGGGGGCTACGAGCAGTACTTC